This TCR beta chain was identified in a study of identical twins. Findings and caveats of the study: Excess twin sharing in beta out-of-frame sequences was weaker. Cord blood beta clonotypes present at high abundance carried fewer insertions; no such pattern appeared in memory repertoires. In drawing conclusions, the study used cross-sectional statistical analysis and did not follow the same donors.

TCRdb passed the 5' RACE reads through MiXCR, listing each CDR3 protein once. This sample yields approximately 500,000 distinct CDR3 sequences, of which over 12% are seen a single time; roughly 0.46% belongs to the top ten. This clonotype was detected only a few times. No antigen is known for it. Healthy Caucasian individuals made up all the donors. These data were also filed under a second study, of yellow fever vaccine responses in identical twins.

Sequencing used CD4+ T cells sorted from blood. The origin of this receptor is a woman aged 18-29 years in good health.

In DNA form, the CDR3 reads TGCAGTGCTATCCCCCGGGACACCCAAGAGACCCAGTACTTC. Encoded protein: CSAIPRDTQETQYF. The chain uses TRBV20-1 and TRBJ2-5; D perhaps matches TRBD1 (6 bases). Germline CDR1 and CDR2: DFQATT and SNEGSKA (reference sequence). This CDR3 is 14 amino acids long. Trimming cost V 4 bases and J 1 base, with 13 bases left between them.